Below, 30 T cell receptor beta chains from the same sample are listed, as sequenced in a study of control samples from healthy donors and cancer patients. The method was immunoSEQ multiplex PCR; TCRdb's version includes in-frame clones alone and lacks a portion of them. This sample yields fewer than 200,000 clones, of which just under 95% are seen a single time; roughly 3.9% belongs to the top ten. Sequenced material: blood. The receptors here all came from a woman in her sixties or seventies in good health.

This clone occurred a few times. The chain carries TRBV2 and TRBJ2-7; either TRBD1 or TRBD2 may supply D (6 bases each). CDR3 length: 15 amino acids. V was clipped by 6 bases and J by 5 bases, with 20 bases between them. Germline loops: CDR1 SNHLY, CDR2 FYNNEI. CDR3 amino acids: CASRAARGAIHEQYF. The CDR3 DNA reads as TGTGCCAGCAGGGCCGCGAGGGGGGCCATACACGAGCAGTACTTC.

This chain links TRBV29-1 with TRBJ1-2, with D possibly being TRBD1 (6 bases). Germline V gene lookup returns CDR1 SQVTM and CDR2 ANQGSEA. The germline V and J ends were trimmed by 4 bases and 4 bases, with 19 bases remaining between them. This CDR3 region has 15 residues. The CDR3 loop is CSVAGAYGSFYGYTF. As DNA, the CDR3 is TGCAGCGTTGCGGGGGCCTACGGCAGCTTCTATGGCTACACCTTC.

The CDR3 sequence is CASSPHSSGGYNEQFF. The CDR3 nucleotides are TGTGCCAGCAGCCCCCACTCTAGCGGGGGATACAATGAGCAGTTCTTC. The chain links TRBV7-2 to TRBJ2-1; the match to TRBD2 covers 10 bases. V shed 5 bases, J shed 4 bases, and the junction held 8 bases outside the gene matches. CDR1 is SGHTA and CDR2 is FQGNSA in the germline V gene. This CDR3 contains 16 residues.

The rearrangement links TRBV6-5 to TRBJ1-5, with 11 bases matching TRBD1. The CDR3 is 15 amino acids. CDR1 MNHEY and CDR2 SVGAGI come from the germline V gene. J gave up 4 bases and V 5 bases, and 4 bases lay outside the gene matches. Here the CDR3 DNA reads TGTGCCAGCAGTCGGACAGGGGGCGGAAATCAGCCCCAGCATTTT. Its protein is CASSRTGGGNQPQHF.

The CDR3 loop reads CASSRGLAGTDTQYF. Here the CDR3 DNA reads TGTGCCAGCAGCCGAGGGCTAGCGGGTACAGATACGCAGTATTTT. The rearrangement joins TRBV7-6 to TRBJ2-3, with 8 bases that match TRBD2. This CDR3 spans 15 amino acids. Per germline, CDR1 SGHVS and CDR2 FNYEAQ. The J segment lost 3 bases and the V segment lost 5 bases, leaving 7 bases of the junction unmatched.

The chain combines TRBV7-2 with TRBJ2-3; TRBD2 agrees at 14 bases. The V and J ends lost 1 base and 2 bases, in that order; junction bases with no gene match: 5. Germline V gene data show CDR1 as SGHTA and CDR2 as FQGNSA. CDR3 length: 18 residues. CDR3 bases: TGTGCCAGCAGCTTAGAGAGGACTAGCGGGGGGACCACAGATACGCAGTATTTT. Its protein is CASSLERTSGGTTDTQYF. Using reference TRBV7-2 and TRBJ2-3 for the parts outside the CDR3, the full variable domain is GAGVSQSPSNKVTEKGKDVELRCDPISGHTALYWYRQSLGQGLEFLIYFQGNSAPDKSGLPSDRFSAERTGGSVSTLTIQRTQQEDSAVYLCASSLERTSGGTTDTQYFGPGTRLTVL.

CDR3 sequence: CAISGGSGTGELFF. CDR3 nucleotides: TGTGCCATCAGTGGAGGGAGTGGGACCGGGGAGCTGTTTTTT. This rearrangement joins TRBV10-3 to TRBJ2-2, with a possible D match to TRBD2 (5 bases). CDR3 size: 14 residues. V gave up 4 bases and J gave up 5 bases, with 11 bases separating them. The V gene's germline CDR1 is ENHRY and CDR2 SYGVKD.

The chain combines TRBV2 with TRBJ2-7; no definite D call. The V gene lost 6 bases and the J gene lost 0 bases, with 3 bases spanning the gap. Germline V CDR1 and CDR2: SNHLY, FYNNEI. CDR3 length equals 11 residues. The CDR3 here is CASRGSYEQYF. The CDR3 DNA is TGTGCCAGCAGAGGCTCCTACGAGCAGTACTTC.

This chain links TRBV4-1 with TRBJ1-2; TRBD1 is a possible D gene (6 bases). This CDR3 has 16 amino acids. Looked up from germline, CDR1 is MGHRA and CDR2 is YSYEKL. The V and J ends lost 0 bases and 7 bases respectively, with 18 bases between them. CDR3 coding DNA: TGCGCCAGCAGCCAAGATCGGCAGGGGCGGGCCTCTGGCTACACCTTC. Translating it yields CASSQDRQGRASGYTF.

The chain recombines TRBV6-5 with TRBJ2-1; D is possibly TRBD1 (5 bases). V was pared by 1 base and J by 8 bases, with 9 bases between. CDR3 length equals 13 residues. Germline loops: CDR1 MNHEY, CDR2 SVGAGI. The CDR3: CASSYLQGHEQFF. Here the CDR3 DNA reads TGTGCCAGCAGTTACTTGCAGGGTCATGAGCAGTTCTTC.

V and J are TRBV30 and TRBJ2-3; no definite D call. The CDR3 spans 15 residues. Germline V CDR1 and CDR2: GTSNPN, SVGIG (reference sequence). V lost 3 bases and J lost 3, with 16 bases in between. The CDR3: CAWRLGDRRTDTQYF. The CDR3 DNA is TGTGCCTGGAGGTTGGGTGACCGCCGGACAGATACGCAGTATTTT. The full variable domain, completed using reference TRBV30 and TRBJ2-3, is SQTIHQWPATLVQPVGSPLSLECTVEGTSNPNLYWYRQAAGRGLQLLFYSVGIGQISSEVPQNLSASRPQDRQFILSSKKLLLSDSGFYLCAWRLGDRRTDTQYFGPGTRLTVL.

The chain has TRBV4-3 and TRBJ2-1; 9 bases match TRBD2. CDR3 length: 16 residues. V shed 0 bases, J shed 6 bases, and the junction held 6 bases outside the gene matches. The germline CDR1 and CDR2 sequences are LGHNA and YSLEER. The DNA for the CDR3 is TGCGCCAGCAGCCAAGAACCTGCGGGGGGGAGCAATGAGCAGTTCTTC. This sequence encodes CASSQEPAGGSNEQFF.

The chain links TRBV3-1 (or the pseudogene TRBV3-2) to TRBJ2-7; D is perhaps TRBD1 (6 bases). CDR1 LGHDT and CDR2 YNNKEL come from the germline V gene (reference sequence). The CDR3 is 16 residues long. V was trimmed by 1 base and J by 1 base, leaving 14 bases between them. CDR3 sequence: CASSQVTGTYSYEQYF. CDR3 coding DNA: TGTGCCAGCAGCCAAGTCACCGGGACATATTCCTACGAGCAGTACTTC.

The chain employs TRBV19 and TRBJ1-5; TRBD1 matches at 9 bases. V lost 4 bases and J lost 5; bases outside the gene matches: 3. From germline, CDR1 is LNHDA and CDR2 SQIVND (reference sequence). This CDR3 is 14 amino acids long. CDR3 residues: CASSRDREDQPQHF. The DNA for the CDR3 is TGTGCCAGTAGTAGGGACAGGGAGGATCAGCCCCAGCATTTT. The whole variable domain, remainder taken from reference TRBV19 and TRBJ1-5, is DGGITQSPKYLFRKEGQNVTLSCEQNLNHDAMYWYRQDPGQGLRLIYYSQIVNDFQKGDIAEGYSVSREKKESFPLTVTSAQKNPTAFYLCASSRDREDQPQHFGDGTRLSIL.

This chain uses TRBV13 with TRBJ1-3, with TRBD1 matching over 7 bases. This CDR3 spans 14 amino acids. CDR1 is PRHDT, CDR2 FYEKMQ, per germline (reference sequence). Trimming cost V 5 bases and J 3 bases; bases outside gene matches: 4. CDR3 DNA: TGTGCCAGCAGCCGTAGACAGGGTGGAAACACCATATATTTT. It yields the protein CASSRRQGGNTIYF.

This clone came up once. The V and J genes are TRBV2 and TRBJ1-5; D might be TRBD1 (6 bases). In germline, CDR1 is SNHLY, CDR2 FYNNEI. Trimming cost V 3 bases and J 5 bases, with 14 bases left between them. The CDR3 length is 15 residues. The CDR3 region is CASSDPGGADQPQHF. The CDR3 DNA follows: TGTGCCAGCAGTGACCCGGGGGGCGCCGATCAGCCCCAGCATTTT.

The chain recombines TRBV7-9 with TRBJ1-4; 7 nucleotides match TRBD1. The CDR3 contains 16 residues. With 5 bases clipped from V and 2 bases from J, the junction kept 8 bases outside the gene matches. The germline V gene has CDR1 SEHNR and CDR2 FQNEAQ (reference sequence). Written as DNA, the CDR3 is TGTGCCAGCAGCCCTACCACCAGGGGGACTAATGAAAAACTGTTTTTT. Translation gives CASSPTTRGTNEKLFF.

The chain links TRBV6-2 or TRBV6-3 to TRBJ1-1; D remains unclear. Trimming pared 5 bases from V and 7 bases from J, leaving 23 bases between. The CDR3 is made up of 16 amino acids. Germline V gene data show CDR1 as MNHEY and CDR2 as SVGEGT. CDR3 amino acids: CASSATSTSPRHEAFF. The CDR3 DNA sequence: TGTGCCAGCAGTGCAACCTCTACAAGCCCCAGGCATGAAGCTTTCTTT.

Only one count was recorded for this clone. The gene calls are TRBV14 and TRBJ2-7, with no clear D. The CDR3 length is 13 residues. Germline V gene sequence: CDR1 SGHDN, CDR2 FVKESK. Deletions cut 4 bases from V and 6 bases from J, with 13 bases between. In nucleotides, the CDR3 is TGTGCCAGCAGCCTCGTCTCAAGATCCGAGCAGTACTTC. Residues: CASSLVSRSEQYF.

The chain has TRBV19 and TRBJ2-7; D assignment may be TRBD1 or TRBD2 (5 bases each). The germline V gene encodes CDR1 LNHDA and CDR2 SQIVND (reference sequence). Between the trimmed V and J ends, which lost 5 bases and 0 bases, there was a span of 11 bases. The CDR3 runs 14 residues. This chain's CDR3 is CASSPRDGSYEQYF. The CDR3, as DNA: TGTGCCAGTAGTCCTAGGGACGGCTCCTACGAGCAGTACTTC.

This clone was recorded only once. The chain combines TRBV27 with TRBJ1-3; D possibly corresponds to TRBD1 (5 bases). The CDR3 loop spans 15 amino acids. V lost 3 bases to trimming and J lost 1 base, with 10 bases between them. CDR1 and CDR2 from the germline V gene are MNHEY and SMNVEV (reference sequence). The CDR3, as DNA: TGTGCCAGCAGTTTCACTGGGGCATCTGGAAACACCATATATTTT. Its translation is CASSFTGASGNTIYF.

This chain links TRBV4-3 with TRBJ2-3; D unclear. With 4 bases removed from V and 1 base from J, the gap between germline ends came to 9 bases. Germline V lookup: CDR1 LGHNA, CDR2 YSLEER. The CDR3 has 14 amino acids. CDR3 in DNA: TGCGCCAGCAGCCCCGATATTCGCACAGATACGCAGTATTTT. Amino acids: CASSPDIRTDTQYF.

This clone was detected a few times. The J gene is TRBJ1-2, the V gene TRBV6-5; D gene unclear. This CDR3 comprises 13 residues. From germline, CDR1 is MNHEY and CDR2 SVGAGI. V was trimmed by 6 bases and J by 3 bases, leaving 11 bases between them. CDR3 sequence reads: CASSTRGDYGYTF. As DNA, the CDR3 is TGTGCCAGCAGCACGCGGGGTGACTATGGCTACACCTTC.

The chain joins TRBV3-1 (or the pseudogene TRBV3-2) to TRBJ2-1, with a possible D match to TRBD2 (5 bases). This CDR3 has 16 amino acids. V dropped 1 base and J dropped 0 bases, with 10 bases sitting between them. Germline CDR1 is LGHDT and CDR2 is YNNKEL (reference sequence). The CDR3 DNA follows: TGTGCCAGCAGCCAAGCGCCCGGGAACTCCTACAATGAGCAGTTCTTC. Amino acid sequence: CASSQAPGNSYNEQFF.

This chain connects TRBV11-3 to TRBJ1-1; D call uncertain. The germline gives CDR1 SGHNT, CDR2 YENEEA. The V end lost 0 bases, the J end lost 4 bases, and 9 bases lay between the germline ends. The CDR3 runs to 14 residues. CDR3 sequence (DNA): TGTGCCAGCAGCTTAGATACGACGTCCACTGAAGCTTTCTTT. Translating gives CASSLDTTSTEAFF. Drawing the rest from reference TRBV11-3 and TRBJ1-1, the complete variable domain is EAGVVQSPRYKIIEKKQPVAFWCNPISGHNTLYWYLQNLGQGPELLIRYENEEAVDDSQLPKDRFSAERLKGVDSTLKIQPAELGDSAVYLCASSLDTTSTEAFFGQGTRLTVV.

The genes are TRBV7-9 and TRBJ2-3, with D perhaps assigned TRBD1 or TRBD2 (5 bases each). Looked up from germline, CDR1 is SEHNR and CDR2 is FQNEAQ (reference sequence). The ends were cut back, 1 base at V and 4 bases at J, with 18 bases in the middle. CDR3 size: 17 residues. CDR3 region: CASSLGDVVNFADTQYF. CDR3 in DNA: TGTGCCAGCAGCTTAGGGGACGTGGTTAATTTTGCAGATACGCAGTATTTT.

The chain couples TRBV3-1 (or the pseudogene TRBV3-2) to TRBJ2-7; D call uncertain. Germline CDR1 is LGHDT and CDR2 is YNNKEL (reference sequence). V lost 1 base and J 0 bases, leaving 25 bases between the germline ends. The CDR3 is 20 residues long. The CDR3 sequence is CASSQGPENPSSNYSYEQYF. DNA for the CDR3: TGTGCCAGCAGCCAAGGCCCAGAGAACCCTTCCTCGAACTACTCCTACGAGCAGTACTTC.

In its sample, this clone was seen a few times. V gene TRBV5-1 combines with J gene TRBJ2-3, with 11 positions matching TRBD2. CDR1 is SGHRS and CDR2 is YFSETQ in the germline V gene. V lost 1 base, J lost 5 bases, and 6 bases stayed unmatched. The length of the CDR3 is 16 residues. This chain's CDR3 is CASSLIAGGLGDTQYF. The CDR3 DNA follows: TGCGCCAGCAGCTTGATAGCGGGGGGGCTGGGAGATACGCAGTATTTT. The complete variable domain, with remaining parts taken from reference TRBV5-1 and TRBJ2-3, reads KAGVTQTPRYLIKTRGQQVTLSCSPISGHRSVSWYQQTPGQGLQFLFEYFSETQRNKGNFPGRFSGRQFSNSRSEMNVSTLELGDSALYLCASSLIAGGLGDTQYFGPGTRLTVL.

This chain connects TRBV5-4 to TRBJ2-2, with 7 bases aligning to TRBD1. After removal of 4 bases from V and 5 bases from J, the junction contained 11 bases not matched to a gene. The V gene's germline CDR1 is SGHNT and CDR2 YYREEE (reference sequence). The CDR3 length is 16 residues. CDR3 nucleotides: TGTGCCAGCAGCCGGCCGTCCGACAGGGAAACCGGGGAGCTGTTTTTT. Its protein product is CASSRPSDRETGELFF.

The rearrangement uses TRBV5-1 and TRBJ2-1; tentative D call: TRBD2 (7 bases). The CDR3 has 15 amino acids. Germline V CDR1 and CDR2: SGHRS, YFSETQ. V lost 0 bases to trimming and J lost 6 bases, with 13 bases between them. In DNA, the CDR3 is TGCGCCAGCAGCTTGGTGGCGGGGGCGCCCAATGAGCAGTTCTTC. As protein: CASSLVAGAPNEQFF.